One sample yielded the 2 T cell receptor beta chains listed below, sequenced in a study of cytomegalovirus exposure and HLA in healthy donors. PCR used 60 Vbeta primers and 13 Jbeta primers. The data were produced by immunoSEQ multiplex PCR, yet TCRdb's version contains in-frame clones alone and is incomplete. In the table there are 130,000 to 150,000 clones, 75% to 90% of which are singletons. Sequenced: PBMCs. The receptors were gathered from a man aged 35 to 55 in good health and CMV-seronegative.

This chain links TRBV18 with TRBJ2-1; 9 nucleotides agree with TRBD2. CDR1 is KGHSH and CDR2 is LQKENI in the germline V gene. The CDR3 is 15 amino acids. J gave up 7 bases and V 6 bases, and 10 bases lay outside the gene matches. DNA for the CDR3: TGTGCCAGCTCCGGCAATAGCGGGGGACAAAATGAGCAGTTCTTC. Translated, it gives CASSGNSGGQNEQFF.

In the case of this clone: Other DNA sequences in the sample encode the same CDR3. This chain connects TRBV9 to TRBJ1-1; 8 positions agree with TRBD1. V lost 1 base to trimming and J lost 5 bases; unmatched junction nucleotides: 1. CDR1 and CDR2 from the germline V gene are SGDLS and YYNGEE. The CDR3 consists of 13 residues. CDR3 in amino acids: CASSVNRGTEAFF. In nucleotides, the CDR3 is TGTGCCAGCAGCGTAAACAGGGGGACTGAAGCTTTCTTT. The entire variable domain, with the rest obtained from reference TRBV9 and TRBJ1-1, is as follows: DSGVTQTPKHLITATGQRVTLRCSPRSGDLSVYWYQQSLDQGLQFLIQYYNGEERAKGNILERFSAQQFPDLHSELNLSSLELGDSALYFCASSVNRGTEAFFGQGTRLTVV.